The 20 T cell receptor beta chains below come from one sample, sequenced in a study of blood T cell repertoires in COVID-19. The method was immunoSEQ multiplex PCR; TCRdb's version includes in-frame clones alone and lacks a portion of them. The repertoire holds 310,000 or so clones, with about nine tenths as singletons. The source material was PBMCs or T cells enriched from blood (not recorded which). The receptor source for this set is a woman under 30 who had recovered from COVID-19.

This clone was counted only a few times. The chain employs TRBV5-6 and TRBJ2-1; 12 bases line up with TRBD2. CDR1 and CDR2 (germline): SGHDT, YYEEEE. CDR3 length equals 15 residues. The junction had 3 bases not matched to a gene; V was cut back by 0 bases and J by 8 bases. This CDR3 reads CASSLASGRGDEQFF. CDR3 nucleotides: TGTGCCAGCAGCTTGGCTAGCGGGAGGGGGGATGAGCAGTTCTTC.

There are a few counts of this clone. This chain uses TRBV16 with TRBJ1-2, with 8 bases lining up with TRBD1. The CDR3 totals 12 residues. Germline loops: CDR1 KGHSY, CDR2 FQNENV. After removal of 3 bases from V and 6 bases from J, the junction contained 0 bases not matched to a gene. The CDR3 reads CASSQTGDGYTF. The CDR3 DNA follows: TGTGCCAGCAGCCAGACAGGGGATGGCTACACCTTC.

This clone was observed a few times. This rearrangement joins TRBV24-1 to TRBJ2-5, with 9 bases that match TRBD1. V gave up 1 base and J gave up 5 bases; unmatched junction bases: 7. Germline values: CDR1 KGHDR, CDR2 SFDVKD. There are 16 residues in the CDR3. In nucleotides, the CDR3 is TGTGCCACCAGTGATTTTGCCGGGACAGGGTTGGAGACCCAGTACTTC. Amino acids: CATSDFAGTGLETQYF.

The chain is built from TRBV30 and TRBJ2-7, with a weak D call TRBD2 (5 bases). The CDR3 extends over 16 amino acids. Per the germline V gene, CDR1 is GTSNPN and CDR2 is SVGIG (reference sequence). Trimming removed 0 bases at V and 0 bases at J, with 15 bases between. As DNA, the CDR3 is TGTGCCTGGAGTGTTGGCGGCGGGTTCCGCTCCTACGAGCAGTACTTC. Its protein is CAWSVGGGFRSYEQYF.

The rearrangement joins TRBV9 to TRBJ2-3, with 8 bases lining up with TRBD2. Germline CDR1 and CDR2: SGDLS and YYNGEE. This CDR3 comprises 18 residues. With 0 bases clipped from V and 0 bases from J, the junction kept 9 bases outside the gene matches. Written as DNA, the CDR3 is TGTGCCAGCAGCGTAGTAAAGAAGCCTAGCGGGAGCACAGATACGCAGTATTTT. Encoded protein: CASSVVKKPSGSTDTQYF.

This clone appeared once. The rearrangement joins TRBV28 to TRBJ2-3; D not resolved. Trimming pared 6 bases from V and 0 bases from J, leaving 10 bases between. This CDR3 is built from 14 residues. CDR1 and CDR2 (germline): MDHEN, SYDVKM. This CDR3 reads CASSQIPSTDTQYF. CDR3 nucleotides: TGTGCCAGCAGCCAGATCCCTAGCACAGATACGCAGTATTTT.

The chain couples TRBV2 to TRBJ2-2; no reliable D call. Germline V lookup: CDR1 SNHLY, CDR2 FYNNEI. The CDR3 extends over 14 amino acids. Trimming took off 3 bases at V and 1 base at J, with 6 bases between the two ends. CDR3 sequence reads: CASSEFRNTGELFF. CDR3 nucleotides: TGTGCCAGCAGTGAGTTTCGGAACACCGGGGAGCTGTTTTTT.

The V call is TRBV7-6, the J call TRBJ2-1; 9 bases are a match to TRBD2. Germline trimming cut 2 bases from V and 7 bases from J; bases unmatched to any gene: 9. The CDR3 is made up of 16 amino acids. Looked up from germline, CDR1 is SGHVS and CDR2 is FNYEAQ. The CDR3 here is CASSLIPSGTANEQFF. The CDR3 nucleotides are TGTGCCAGCAGCTTAATCCCTAGCGGGACGGCAAATGAGCAGTTCTTC. Combining the CDR3 with reference TRBV7-6 and TRBJ2-1 gives the whole variable domain GAGVSQSPRYKVTKRGQDVALRCDPISGHVSLYWYRQALGQGPEFLTYFNYEAQQDKSGLPNDRFSAERPEGSISTLTIQRTEQRDSAMYRCASSLIPSGTANEQFFGPGTRLTVL.

This clone was picked up a small number of times. V is TRBV29-1 and J is TRBJ1-2, with a possible D match to TRBD1 (6 bases). Trimming took off 7 bases at V and 7 bases at J, with 16 bases between the two ends. There are 12 residues in the CDR3. Germline CDR1 and CDR2: SQVTM and ANQGSEA. DNA for the CDR3: TGCAGCGCAGGGGTTACGGAAGGTGGCTACACCTTC. It is translated as CSAGVTEGGYTF.

The rearrangement joins TRBV2 to TRBJ2-1; a weak D match, TRBD1 (5 bases). The V end lost 4 bases, the J end lost 3 bases, and 7 bases lay between the germline ends. The CDR3 consists of 13 residues. Per germline, CDR1 SNHLY and CDR2 FYNNEI. The DNA of the CDR3 is TGTGCCAGCAGTGTTGACAGCTACAATGAGCAGTTCTTC. It yields the protein CASSVDSYNEQFF. The whole variable domain, filled in from reference TRBV2 and TRBJ2-1, reads EPEVTQTPSHQVTQMGQEVILRCVPISNHLYFYWYRQILGQKVEFLVSFYNNEISEKSEIFDDQFSVERPDGSNFTLKIRSTKLEDSAMYFCASSVDSYNEQFFGPGTRLTVL.

This rearrangement joins TRBV13 to TRBJ2-1, with D possibly being TRBD1 (5 bases). CDR3 length: 11 amino acids. V shed 2 bases and J shed 9 bases, with 5 bases lying between them. Germline V gives CDR1 PRHDT, CDR2 FYEKMQ (reference sequence). The CDR3 DNA sequence: TGTGCCAGCAGCTTAAGGGGTGAGCAGTTCTTC. Protein sequence: CASSLRGEQFF. Combining the CDR3 with reference TRBV13 and TRBJ2-1 gives the whole variable domain AAGVIQSPRHLIKEKRETATLKCYPIPRHDTVYWYQQGPGQDPQFLISFYEKMQSDKGSIPDRFSAQQFSDYHSELNMSSLELGDSALYFCASSLRGEQFFGPGTRLTVL.

The CDR3 DNA is TGTGCCAGCAGCTTGACAGGAACCAAAAAACTGTTTTTT. It is translated as CASSLTGTKKLFF. This chain links TRBV5-5 with TRBJ1-4, with D tentatively TRBD1 (5 bases). The length of the CDR3 is 13 residues. In germline, CDR1 is SGHKS, CDR2 YYEKEE (reference sequence). V was shortened by 1 base and J by 9 bases, with 10 bases between the two germline ends. The full variable domain, in which reference TRBV5-5 and TRBJ1-4 provide the parts outside the CDR3, is DAGVTQSPTHLIKTRGQQVTLRCSPISGHKSVSWYQQVLGQGPQFIFQYYEKEERGRGNFPDRFSARQFPNYSSELNVNALLLGDSALYLCASSLTGTKKLFFGSGTQLSVL.

This rearrangement joins TRBV5-6 to TRBJ1-5; tentatively, D is TRBD1 (5 bases). In germline, CDR1 is SGHDT, CDR2 YYEEEE. Trimming pared 0 bases from V and 5 bases from J, leaving 12 bases between. The CDR3 has 15 residues. The CDR3: CASSLAEGYHQPQHF. Here the CDR3 DNA reads TGTGCCAGCAGCTTGGCGGAGGGGTACCATCAGCCCCAGCATTTT.

The rearrangement uses TRBV5-8 and TRBJ1-4; TRBD1 matches 8 bases. V shed 4 bases, J shed 8 bases, and the junction held 4 bases outside the gene matches. Germline CDR1 is SGHTS and CDR2 is YDEGEE. This CDR3 is 13 amino acids long. DNA for the CDR3: TGTGCCAGCAGCCCCTGGACAGGGGAAAAACTGTTTTTT. Translating gives CASSPWTGEKLFF.

In nucleotides, the CDR3 is TGTGCCAGCAGCCCCCGGACTAGCGGGACCGGGGAGCTGTTTTTT. Amino acids: CASSPRTSGTGELFF. The rearrangement joins TRBV27 to TRBJ2-2; TRBD2 aligns across 11 bases. Per germline, CDR1 MNHEY and CDR2 SMNVEV (reference sequence). The CDR3 totals 15 residues. V lost 6 bases and J lost 5; bases outside the gene matches: 5.

The V gene is TRBV9, the J gene TRBJ2-3, with D possibly matching TRBD2 (7 bases). This CDR3 region has 15 residues. Germline loops: CDR1 SGDLS, CDR2 YYNGEE. The V end lost 6 bases, the J end lost 3 bases, and 17 bases lay between the germline ends. CDR3: CASNPEGGRTDTQYF. The CDR3 DNA is TGTGCCAGCAACCCCGAGGGGGGGCGGACAGATACGCAGTATTTT.

The chain couples TRBV2 to TRBJ1-1, with 9 positions matching TRBD1. Germline V gene sequence: CDR1 SNHLY, CDR2 FYNNEI. Trimming took 7 bases from V and 11 from J; bases not matched to a gene: 14. The CDR3 runs to 14 residues. CDR3: CASKISGQGRNAFF. CDR3 bases: TGTGCCAGCAAAATAAGTGGACAGGGGCGCAATGCTTTCTTT.

This sequence joins TRBV6-5 and TRBJ1-5, with TRBD1 as a possible D gene (6 bases). Trimming pared 7 bases from V and 1 base from J, leaving 11 bases between. CDR1 is MNHEY, CDR2 SVGAGI, per germline. This CDR3 has 14 residues. CDR3 DNA: TGTGCCAGCAACCAGGGGATGAGCAATCAGCCCCAGCATTTT. Protein sequence: CASNQGMSNQPQHF.

This clone was seen more than once but under ten times. This chain joins TRBV2 and TRBJ1-2, with D maybe TRBD1 (6 bases). V was shortened by 1 base and J by 0 bases, with 9 bases between the two germline ends. The CDR3 loop spans 15 amino acids. Germline CDR1 SNHLY, CDR2 FYNNEI. CDR3: CASSEEQGPNYGYTF. The CDR3 bases are TGTGCCAGCAGTGAAGAACAGGGCCCTAACTATGGCTACACCTTC.

This chain connects TRBV7-9 to TRBJ2-7, with D perhaps matching TRBD2 (6 bases). The CDR3 consists of 14 residues. The germline CDR1 and CDR2 sequences are SEHNR and FQNEAQ (reference sequence). Trimming took 5 bases from V and 0 from J, leaving 11 bases between them. Here the CDR3 reads CASSLSGSSYEQYF. The CDR3 DNA follows: TGTGCCAGCAGCCTTAGCGGAAGCTCCTACGAGCAGTACTTC.